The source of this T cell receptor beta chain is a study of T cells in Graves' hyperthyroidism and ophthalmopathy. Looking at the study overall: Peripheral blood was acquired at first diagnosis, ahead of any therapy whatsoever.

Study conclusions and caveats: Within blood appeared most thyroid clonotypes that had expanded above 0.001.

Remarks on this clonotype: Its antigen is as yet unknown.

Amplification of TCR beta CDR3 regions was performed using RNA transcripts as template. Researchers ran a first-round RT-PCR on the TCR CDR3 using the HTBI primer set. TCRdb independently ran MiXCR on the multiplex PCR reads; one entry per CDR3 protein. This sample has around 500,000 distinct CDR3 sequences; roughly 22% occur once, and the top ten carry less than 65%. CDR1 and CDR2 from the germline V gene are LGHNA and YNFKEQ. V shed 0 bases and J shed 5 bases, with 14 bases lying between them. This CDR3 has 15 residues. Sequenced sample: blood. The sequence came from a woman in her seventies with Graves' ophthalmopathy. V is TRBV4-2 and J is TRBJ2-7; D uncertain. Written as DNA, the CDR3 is TGTGCCAGCAGCCAAGAACCCGCCAACCCGAACGAGCAGTACTTC. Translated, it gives CASSQEPANPNEQYF.